This T cell receptor beta chain was identified in a study of cytomegalovirus exposure and HLA in healthy donors. Turning to the study itself: Genotyping of 398 donors showed that around 85% belonged to the Caucasian-associated ancestry cluster.

Primers: 60 Vbeta forward and 13 Jbeta reverse. Measured with immunoSEQ multiplex PCR; TCRdb has only the in-frame clones, and not every one. The sample lists roughly 160,000 clones, 80% to 85% occurring once. This clone was found once. Per the germline V gene, CDR1 is SGHTA and CDR2 is FQGNSA. V was pared by 5 bases and J by 7 bases, with 15 bases between. There are 14 residues in the CDR3. This chain uses TRBV7-2 with TRBJ2-4; D possibly corresponds to TRBD2 (7 bases). The source is a male donor in good health and CMV-seronegative. Sequenced material: PBMCs. This CDR3 is CASSPRGAWNIQYF. The DNA of the CDR3 is TGTGCCAGCAGCCCCCGGGGGGCTTGGAACATTCAGTACTTC.